The 15 T cell receptor beta chains below all came from one sample that was sequenced in a study of tumor and adjacent non-tumor tissue in lung cancer. TCRbeta libraries were built with three rounds of nested PCR, modified from ARM-PCR. TCRdb used MiXCR to reprocess the multiplex PCR reads, holding one entry per CDR3 protein. The sample holds some 120,000 distinct CDR3 sequences, around three fifths seen once. RNA was extracted from bulk tissue without any cell sorting. The sequencing input was lung tumor tissue. Receptors originate from a man aged 30 to 39 with non-small cell lung cancer.

A remark on this clonotype: A much larger clone is a single base away; this may be a read error. Likely a read error: the CDR3 ends without its conserved phenylalanine or tryptophan. The V and J genes are TRBV12-3 or TRBV12-4 and TRBJ1-2; weak D call: TRBD1 (6 bases). The CDR3 is 13 amino acids. Trimming took 6 bases from V and 6 from J, leaving 14 bases between them. CDR3 protein: CASSTGGGDGYTS. The CDR3 DNA reads TGTGCCAGCAGCACTGGGGGGGGCGATGGCTACACCTCC.

This clonotype was detected only a few times. This may stem from a read error, because a much larger clone lies one nucleotide away. The chain employs TRBV6-1 and TRBJ2-7; 13 bases are a match to TRBD2. The length of the CDR3 is 15 residues. In germline, CDR1 is MNHNS, CDR2 SASEGT. The CDR3 DNA is TGTGTCAGCAGTGTGTCGACTAGCGGGGGGTACGAGCAGTACTTC. This sequence encodes CVSSVSTSGGYEQYF.

The chain carries TRBV20-1 and TRBJ2-1; D is possibly TRBD2 (5 bases). CDR1 and CDR2 (germline): DFQATT, SNEGSKA (reference sequence). Trimming removed 4 bases at V and 12 bases at J, with 22 bases between. The CDR3 has 14 amino acids. The DNA for the CDR3 is TGCAGTGCTAAGAGCCCGTCGGGGTCCTACGTGCAGTTCTTC. It is translated as CSAKSPSGSYVQFF.

Concerning this clonotype: The conserved closing phenylalanine or tryptophan is absent in this CDR3, likely reflecting a read error. The chain recombines TRBV20-1 with TRBJ2-1; tentatively, D is TRBD1 or TRBD2 (5 bases each). The CDR3 contains 18 residues. Germline CDR1 reads DFQATT; CDR2 reads SNEGSKA (reference sequence). The DNA for the CDR3 is TGCAGTACTAGACGTCTCGGGACGGATCTTTACTCCTACAATGAGCAGTTCATC. Its protein is CSTRRLGTDLYSYNEQFI.

The chain recombines TRBV6-1 with TRBJ1-5; D might be TRBD1 or TRBD2, each matching 5 bases. The J call is in doubt because the DNA end fits TRBJ2-3 better. CDR1 is MNHNS, CDR2 SASEGT, per germline. CDR3 size: 15 residues. The CDR3 DNA follows: TGTGCCAGCAGTGGGGAAACGAAGAGGGACCAGCTCCAGTATTTT. This gives the protein CASSGETKRDQLQYF.

V gene TRBV24-1 combines with J gene TRBJ1-5; D gene ambiguous. V lost 4 bases, J lost 9 bases, and 18 bases lay in between. CDR3 length equals 15 residues. Germline V gives CDR1 KGHDR, CDR2 SFDVKD. CDR3 protein: CATSEAVAGSRPQHF. CDR3 DNA: TGTGCCACCAGTGAGGCGGTGGCGGGAAGTCGGCCCCAGCATTTT.

Regarding this clonotype: A read error is possible here, since a much larger clone lies one base away. V is TRBV10-1 and J is TRBJ2-7; D gene uncertain. The CDR3 has 14 residues. Germline-derived CDR1 and CDR2 are WNHNN and SYGVQD (reference sequence). CDR3 sequence reads: CASTEKCSSYEQHF. In DNA, the CDR3 is TGCGCCAGCACCGAGAAGTGTAGCTCCTACGAGCAGCACTTC.

With respect to this clonotype: A clone one base away is much larger, so this may be a read error. The rearrangement joins TRBV5-6 to TRBJ2-4; tentatively, D is TRBD2 (5 bases). The CDR3 is 16 amino acids. Germline V gene sequence: CDR1 SGHDT, CDR2 YYEEEE. CDR3 amino acids: CARSLEAGFPLNIQYF. CDR3 DNA sequence: TGTGCCAGAAGCTTGGAGGCCGGTTTTCCCTTAAACATTCAGTACTTC.

This clonotype was detected many times. The chain carries TRBV20-1 and TRBJ1-1; 10 bases line up with TRBD1. Germline V CDR1 and CDR2: DFQATT, SNEGSKA (reference sequence). The CDR3 has 14 residues. Trimming cost V 3 bases and J 4 bases; bases outside gene matches: 5. The CDR3 sequence is CSARTGQGITEAFF. CDR3 nucleotides: TGCAGTGCTAGGACGGGACAGGGGATCACTGAAGCTTTCTTT.

Only one count was recorded for this clonotype. CDR3: CASSRSDPGGSETQYF. The CDR3 coding sequence is TGCGCCAGCAGCCGAAGCGACCCCGGGGGGTCGGAAACCCAGTACTTC. This sequence joins TRBV4-3 and TRBJ2-5; 7 bases map to TRBD2. Trimming at V came to 4 bases and at J to 8 bases, leaving 16 bases not matched to a gene. Germline V gene data show CDR1 as LGHNA and CDR2 as YSLEER. This CDR3 contains 16 residues.

The chain links TRBV6-2 or TRBV6-3 to TRBJ2-3, with 9 positions matching TRBD2. CDR3 length equals 14 residues. Trimming at V came to 7 bases and at J to 3 bases, leaving 5 bases not matched to a gene. In germline, CDR1 is MNHEY, CDR2 SVGEGT. CDR3 residues: CASTSGGPTDTQYF. DNA for the CDR3: TGTGCCAGCACGAGCGGGGGGCCAACAGATACGCAGTATTTT.

A word on this clonotype: Since a much larger clone is just one base distant, this may be a read error. The gene calls are TRBV6-1 and TRBJ2-7; D gene uncertain. With 7 bases removed from V and 0 bases from J, the gap between germline ends came to 7 bases. Germline loops: CDR1 MNHNS, CDR2 SASEGT. The CDR3 spans 12 residues. As DNA, the CDR3 is TGTGCCAGCAATGTCGACTCCTACGAGCAGTACTTC. Amino acid sequence: CASNVDSYEQYF.

Remarks on this clonotype: A much larger clone sits a single nucleotide away, making a read error possible. Since no conserved phenylalanine or tryptophan closes the CDR3, a read error is the likely cause. The gene calls are TRBV20-1 and TRBJ2-7; maybe TRBD1 (6 bases). Trimming took 4 bases from V and 4 from J, leaving 8 bases between them. CDR1 and CDR2 (germline): DFQATT, SNEGSKA (reference sequence). CDR3 length: 11 amino acids. DNA of the CDR3: TGCAGTGCTAACCAGGGGTACGAGCAGTACTTA. It yields the protein CSANQGYEQYL.

This clonotype was seen at least ten times. The chain carries TRBV12-3 or TRBV12-4 and TRBJ2-2; the D call may be TRBD1 or TRBD2 (5 bases each). The CDR3 is 14 residues long. V lost 5 bases, J lost 7 bases, and 14 bases lay in between. CDR3 region: CASSDEGWNGELFF. CDR3 bases: TGTGCCAGCAGTGACGAGGGGTGGAACGGGGAGCTGTTTTTT.

Concerning this clonotype itself: This may stem from a read error, because a much larger clone lies one nucleotide away. J is TRBJ2-1 and V is TRBV20-1, with TRBD1 as a possible D gene (6 bases). The CDR3 contains 11 residues. Germline V lookup: CDR1 DFQATT, CDR2 SNEGSKA (reference sequence). CDR3 residues: CSGDTYNEQFF. The CDR3 DNA reads as TGCAGCGGGGACACCTACAATGAGCAGTTCTTC.